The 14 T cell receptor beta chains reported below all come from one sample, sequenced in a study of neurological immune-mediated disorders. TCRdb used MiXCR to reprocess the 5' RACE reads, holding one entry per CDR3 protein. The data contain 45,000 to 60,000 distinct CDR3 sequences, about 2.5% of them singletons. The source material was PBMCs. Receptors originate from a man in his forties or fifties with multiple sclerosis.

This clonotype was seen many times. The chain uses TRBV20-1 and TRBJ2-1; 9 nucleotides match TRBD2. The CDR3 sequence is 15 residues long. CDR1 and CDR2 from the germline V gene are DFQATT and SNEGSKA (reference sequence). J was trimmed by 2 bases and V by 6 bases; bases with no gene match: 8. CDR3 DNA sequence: TGCAGTGCCCTCCTGCGGGGGGGCCCCTACAATGAGCAGTTCTTC. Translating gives CSALLRGGPYNEQFF.

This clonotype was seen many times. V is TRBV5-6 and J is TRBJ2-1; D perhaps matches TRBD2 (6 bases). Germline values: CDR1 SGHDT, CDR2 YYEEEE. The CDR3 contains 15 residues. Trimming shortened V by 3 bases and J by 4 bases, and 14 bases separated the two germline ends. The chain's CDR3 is CASSYLATLYNEQFF. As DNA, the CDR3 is TGTGCCAGCAGCTACCTAGCGACCCTTTACAATGAGCAGTTCTTC.

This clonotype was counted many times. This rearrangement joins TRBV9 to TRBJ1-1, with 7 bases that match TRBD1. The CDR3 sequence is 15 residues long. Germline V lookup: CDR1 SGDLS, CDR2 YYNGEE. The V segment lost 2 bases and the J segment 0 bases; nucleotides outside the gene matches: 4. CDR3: CASSVSGGLNTEAFF. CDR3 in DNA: TGTGCCAGCAGCGTTTCAGGGGGGTTGAACACTGAAGCTTTCTTT.

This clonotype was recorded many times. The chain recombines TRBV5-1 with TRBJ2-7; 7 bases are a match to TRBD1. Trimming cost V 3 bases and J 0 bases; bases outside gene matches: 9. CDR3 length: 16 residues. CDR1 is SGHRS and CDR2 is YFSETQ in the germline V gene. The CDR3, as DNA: TGCGCCAGCAGCTCAGGAGGACAGGAGAGCTCCTACGAGCAGTACTTC. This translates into CASSSGGQESSYEQYF. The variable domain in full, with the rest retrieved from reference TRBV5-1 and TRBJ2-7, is KAGVTQTPRYLIKTRGQQVTLSCSPISGHRSVSWYQQTPGQGLQFLFEYFSETQRNKGNFPGRFSGRQFSNSRSEMNVSTLELGDSALYLCASSSGGQESSYEQYFGPGTRLTVT.

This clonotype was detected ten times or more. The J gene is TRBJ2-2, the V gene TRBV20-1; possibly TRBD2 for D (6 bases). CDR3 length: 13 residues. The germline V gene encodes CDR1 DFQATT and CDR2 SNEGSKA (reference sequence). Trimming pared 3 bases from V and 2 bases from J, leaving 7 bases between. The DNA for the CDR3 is TGCAGTGCTAGGGAGGGTAACACCGGGGAGCTGTTTTTT. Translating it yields CSAREGNTGELFF.

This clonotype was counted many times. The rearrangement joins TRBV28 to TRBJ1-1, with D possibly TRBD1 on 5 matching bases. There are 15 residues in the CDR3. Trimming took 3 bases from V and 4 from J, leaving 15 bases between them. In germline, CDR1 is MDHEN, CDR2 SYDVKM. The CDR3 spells CASSFRGMRGTEAFF. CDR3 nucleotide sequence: TGTGCCAGCAGTTTTAGGGGTATGAGGGGCACTGAAGCTTTCTTT.

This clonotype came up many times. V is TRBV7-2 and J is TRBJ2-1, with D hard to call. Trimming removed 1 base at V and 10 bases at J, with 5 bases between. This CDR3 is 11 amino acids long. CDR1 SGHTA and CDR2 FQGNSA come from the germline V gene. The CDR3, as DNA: TGTGCCAGCAGCTTAGAGTGGGAGCAGTTCTTC. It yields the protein CASSLEWEQFF.

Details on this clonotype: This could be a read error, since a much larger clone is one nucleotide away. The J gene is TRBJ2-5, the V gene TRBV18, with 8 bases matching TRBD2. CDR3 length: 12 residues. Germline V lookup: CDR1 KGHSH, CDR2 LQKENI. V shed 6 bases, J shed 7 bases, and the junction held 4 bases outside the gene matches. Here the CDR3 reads CASSPAGGTQYF. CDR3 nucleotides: TGTGCCAGCTCCCCCGCGGGGGGGACCCAGTACTTC.

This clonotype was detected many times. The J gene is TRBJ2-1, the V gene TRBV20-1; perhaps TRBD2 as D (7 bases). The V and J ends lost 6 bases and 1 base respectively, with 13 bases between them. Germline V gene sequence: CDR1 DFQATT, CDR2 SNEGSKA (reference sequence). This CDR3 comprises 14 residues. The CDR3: CSARRGGSYNEQFF. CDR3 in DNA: TGCAGTGCCCGGAGGGGGGGTTCCTACAATGAGCAGTTCTTC.

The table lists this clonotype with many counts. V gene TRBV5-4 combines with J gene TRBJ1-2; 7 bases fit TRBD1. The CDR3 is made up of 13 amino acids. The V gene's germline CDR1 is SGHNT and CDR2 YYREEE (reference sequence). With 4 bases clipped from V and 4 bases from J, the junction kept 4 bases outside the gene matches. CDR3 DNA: TGTGCCAGCAGCCGGGACAGTTCCTATGGCTACACCTTC. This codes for CASSRDSSYGYTF.

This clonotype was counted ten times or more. CDR3 in amino acids: CASSPGTSGGGAYEQYF. In DNA form, the CDR3 reads TGCGCCAGCAGCCCCGGGACTAGCGGGGGGGGCGCCTACGAGCAGTACTTC. The chain is built from TRBV4-3 and TRBJ2-7; 16 positions agree with TRBD2. The CDR3 contains 17 residues. The trim removed 4 bases at V and 2 bases at J, leaving 5 bases unmatched. Germline V gives CDR1 LGHNA, CDR2 YSLEER.

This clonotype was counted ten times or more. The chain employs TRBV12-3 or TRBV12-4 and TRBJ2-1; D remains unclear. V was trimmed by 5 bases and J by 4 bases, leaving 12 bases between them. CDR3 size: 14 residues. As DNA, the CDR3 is TGTGCCAGCAGTCAGACACGACTTTACAATGAGCAGTTCTTC. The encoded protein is CASSQTRLYNEQFF.

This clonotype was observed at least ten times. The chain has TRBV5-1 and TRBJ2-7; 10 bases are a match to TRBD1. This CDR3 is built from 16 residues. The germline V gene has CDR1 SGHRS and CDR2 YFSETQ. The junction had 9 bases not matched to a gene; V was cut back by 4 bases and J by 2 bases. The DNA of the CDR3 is TGCGCCAGCAGCCACACGGGGACAGGGGCCCCCTACGAGCAGTACTTC. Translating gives CASSHTGTGAPYEQYF. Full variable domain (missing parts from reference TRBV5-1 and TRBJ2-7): KAGVTQTPRYLIKTRGQQVTLSCSPISGHRSVSWYQQTPGQGLQFLFEYFSETQRNKGNFPGRFSGRQFSNSRSEMNVSTLELGDSALYLCASSHTGTGAPYEQYFGPGTRLTVT.

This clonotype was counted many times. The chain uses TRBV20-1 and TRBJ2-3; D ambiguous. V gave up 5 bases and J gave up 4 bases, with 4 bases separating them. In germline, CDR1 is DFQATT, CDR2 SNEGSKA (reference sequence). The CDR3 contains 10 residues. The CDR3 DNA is TGCAGTGCTTATCCAGATACGCAGTATTTT. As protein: CSAYPDTQYF.